These 3 T cell receptor beta chains were sequenced from one sample in a study of OX40 agonist ivuxolimab in advanced cancers. The data were produced by immunoSEQ multiplex PCR, yet TCRdb's version contains in-frame clones alone and is incomplete. This table holds over 45,000 clones, approximately 80% found once. This specimen was CD4+ or CD8+ T cells sorted from blood, taken in a trial of the OX40 agonist ivuxolimab. These receptors were collected from an adult with an advanced solid tumor such as melanoma, head and neck, liver or kidney cancer.

The chain is built from TRBV5-1 and TRBJ1-1; D remains ambiguous. The germline gives CDR1 SGHRS, CDR2 YFSETQ. V lost 5 bases and J 2 bases, leaving 7 bases between the germline ends. There are 12 residues in the CDR3. CDR3 amino acids: CASRSINTEAFF. CDR3 in DNA: TGCGCCAGCAGGAGTATTAACACTGAAGCTTTCTTT.

This sequence joins TRBV30 and TRBJ2-2, with a weak D call TRBD1 (6 bases). This CDR3 spans 14 amino acids. Germline V gene sequence: CDR1 GTSNPN, CDR2 SVGIG (reference sequence). Trimming left V 6 bases short and J 3 bases short, with 14 bases between. For the CDR3, the DNA is TGTGCCTGTGCCCGGACAGCCTACACCGGGGAGCTGTTTTTT. Translating gives CACARTAYTGELFF.

This clone has more than one count but fewer than ten. The CDR3 DNA is TGTGCCAGCAGTGGGGACATCCTCCTACCTGGCTACACCTTC. Protein product: CASSGDILLPGYTF. The chain links TRBV2 to TRBJ1-2; TRBD1 is a possible D gene (6 bases). Trimming shortened V by 4 bases and J by 7 bases, and 16 bases separated the two germline ends. Germline V CDR1 and CDR2: SNHLY, FYNNEI. This CDR3 has 14 amino acids.